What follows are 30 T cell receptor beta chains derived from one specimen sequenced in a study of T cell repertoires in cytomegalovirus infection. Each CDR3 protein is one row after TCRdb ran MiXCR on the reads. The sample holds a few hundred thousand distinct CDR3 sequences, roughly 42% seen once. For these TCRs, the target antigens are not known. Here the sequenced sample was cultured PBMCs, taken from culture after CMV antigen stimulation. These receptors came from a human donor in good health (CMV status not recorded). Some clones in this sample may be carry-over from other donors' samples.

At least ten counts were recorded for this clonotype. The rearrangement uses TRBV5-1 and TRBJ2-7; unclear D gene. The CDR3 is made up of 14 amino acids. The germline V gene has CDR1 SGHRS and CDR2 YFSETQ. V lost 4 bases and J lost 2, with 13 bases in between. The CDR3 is CASSNPPTPYEQYF. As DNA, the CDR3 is TGCGCCAGCAGCAACCCTCCAACTCCCTACGAGCAGTACTTC.

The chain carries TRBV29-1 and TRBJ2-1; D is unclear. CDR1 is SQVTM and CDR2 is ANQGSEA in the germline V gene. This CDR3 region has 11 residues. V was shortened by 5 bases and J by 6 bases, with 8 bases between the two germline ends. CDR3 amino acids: CSVLDGNEQFF. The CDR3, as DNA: TGCAGCGTTCTGGACGGCAATGAGCAGTTCTTC.

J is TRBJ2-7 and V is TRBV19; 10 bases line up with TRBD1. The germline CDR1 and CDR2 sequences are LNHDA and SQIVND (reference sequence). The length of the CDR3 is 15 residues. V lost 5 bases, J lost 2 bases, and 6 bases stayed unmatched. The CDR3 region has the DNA TGTGCCAGTAGTCTCTCGGGACAGGGGACCTACGAGCAGTACTTC. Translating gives CASSLSGQGTYEQYF.

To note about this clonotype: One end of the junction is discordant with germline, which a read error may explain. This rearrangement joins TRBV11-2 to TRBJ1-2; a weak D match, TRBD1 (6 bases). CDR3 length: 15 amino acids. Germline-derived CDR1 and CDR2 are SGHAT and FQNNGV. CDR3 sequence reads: CASSFAGQGRYAYTF. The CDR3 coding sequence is TGTGCCAGCAGCTTCGCGGGGCAGGGGCGCTATGCCTACACCTTC.

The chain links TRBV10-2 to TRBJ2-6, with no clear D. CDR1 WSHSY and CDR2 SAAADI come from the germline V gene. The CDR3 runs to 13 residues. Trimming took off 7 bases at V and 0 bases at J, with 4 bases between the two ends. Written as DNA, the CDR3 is TGCGCCAGCAAAAGCTCTGGGGCCAACGTCCTGACTTTC. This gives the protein CASKSSGANVLTF.

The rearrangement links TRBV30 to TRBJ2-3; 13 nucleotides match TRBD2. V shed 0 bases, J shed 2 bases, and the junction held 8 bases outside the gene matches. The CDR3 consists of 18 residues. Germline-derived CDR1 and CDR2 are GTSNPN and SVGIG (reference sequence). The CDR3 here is CAWSVRGTSGTFTDTQYF. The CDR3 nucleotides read TGTGCCTGGAGTGTACGGGGGACTAGCGGGACCTTCACAGATACGCAGTATTTT. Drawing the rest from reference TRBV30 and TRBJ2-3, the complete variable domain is SQTIHQWPATLVQPVGSPLSLECTVEGTSNPNLYWYRQAAGRGLQLLFYSVGIGQISSEVPQNLSASRPQDRQFILSSKKLLLSDSGFYLCAWSVRGTSGTFTDTQYFGPGTRLTVL.

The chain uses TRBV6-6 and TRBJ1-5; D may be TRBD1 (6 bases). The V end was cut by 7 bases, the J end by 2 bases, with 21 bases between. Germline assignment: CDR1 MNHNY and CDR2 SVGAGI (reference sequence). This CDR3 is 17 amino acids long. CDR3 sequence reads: CASKRGNKEGGNQPQHF. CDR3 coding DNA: TGTGCCAGCAAACGGGGAAATAAGGAGGGGGGCAATCAGCCCCAGCATTTT.

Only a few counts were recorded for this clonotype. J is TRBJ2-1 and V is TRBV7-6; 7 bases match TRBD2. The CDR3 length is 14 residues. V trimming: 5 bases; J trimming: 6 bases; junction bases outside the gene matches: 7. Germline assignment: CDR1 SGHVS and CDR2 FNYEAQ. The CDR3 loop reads CASSLDTGGNEQFF. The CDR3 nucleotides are TGTGCCAGCAGCCTGGATACGGGGGGCAATGAGCAGTTCTTC. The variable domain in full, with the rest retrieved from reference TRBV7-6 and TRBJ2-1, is GAGVSQSPRYKVTKRGQDVALRCDPISGHVSLYWYRQALGQGPEFLTYFNYEAQQDKSGLPNDRFSAERPEGSISTLTIQRTEQRDSAMYRCASSLDTGGNEQFFGPGTRLTVL.

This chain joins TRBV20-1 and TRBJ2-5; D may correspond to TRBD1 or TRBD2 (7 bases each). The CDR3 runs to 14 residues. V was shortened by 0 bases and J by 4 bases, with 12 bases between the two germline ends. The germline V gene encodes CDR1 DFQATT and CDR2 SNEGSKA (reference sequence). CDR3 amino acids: CSARDAGGGETQYF. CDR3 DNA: TGCAGTGCTAGAGACGCAGGGGGGGGAGAGACCCAGTACTTC.

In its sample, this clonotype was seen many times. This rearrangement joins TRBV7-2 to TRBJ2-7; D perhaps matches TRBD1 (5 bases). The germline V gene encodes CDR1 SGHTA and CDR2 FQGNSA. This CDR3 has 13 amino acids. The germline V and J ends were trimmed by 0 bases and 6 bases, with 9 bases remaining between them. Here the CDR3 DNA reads TGTGCCAGCAGCTTAGCCCCAAGGGGCGAGCAGTACTTC. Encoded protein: CASSLAPRGEQYF.

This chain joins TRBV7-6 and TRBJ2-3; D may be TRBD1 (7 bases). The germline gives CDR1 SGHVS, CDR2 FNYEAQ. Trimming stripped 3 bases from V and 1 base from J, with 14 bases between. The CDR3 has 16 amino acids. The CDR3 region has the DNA TGTGCCAGCAGCTTCCCCTCCAGGGGGGGCACAGATACGCAGTATTTT. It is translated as CASSFPSRGGTDTQYF.

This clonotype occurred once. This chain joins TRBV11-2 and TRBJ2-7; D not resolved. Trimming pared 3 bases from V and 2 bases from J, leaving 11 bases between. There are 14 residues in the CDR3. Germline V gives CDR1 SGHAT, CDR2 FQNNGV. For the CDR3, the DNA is TGTGCCAGCAGCTTTATGAGATCTCCCTACGAGCAGTACTTC. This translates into CASSFMRSPYEQYF.

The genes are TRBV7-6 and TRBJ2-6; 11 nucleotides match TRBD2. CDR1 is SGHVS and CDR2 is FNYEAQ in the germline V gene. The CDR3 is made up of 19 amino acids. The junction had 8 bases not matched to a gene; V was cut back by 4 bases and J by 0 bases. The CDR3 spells CASSSLPSGGPSGANVLTF. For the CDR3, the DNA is TGTGCCAGCAGCTCCCTTCCTAGCGGGGGGCCCTCTGGGGCCAACGTCCTGACTTTC.

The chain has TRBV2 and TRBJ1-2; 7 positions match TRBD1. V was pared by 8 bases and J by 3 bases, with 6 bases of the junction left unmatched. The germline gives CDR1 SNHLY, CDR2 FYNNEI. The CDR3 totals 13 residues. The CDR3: CASPRGPDYGYTF. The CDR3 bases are TGTGCCAGCCCTAGGGGGCCGGACTATGGCTACACCTTC.

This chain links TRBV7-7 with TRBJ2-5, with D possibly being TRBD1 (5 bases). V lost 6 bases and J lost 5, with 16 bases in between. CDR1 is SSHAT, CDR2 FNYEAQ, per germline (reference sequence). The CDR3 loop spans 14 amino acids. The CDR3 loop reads CASSLSGNVETQYF. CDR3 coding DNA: TGTGCCAGCAGTCTTTCAGGGAACGTCGAGACCCAGTACTTC.

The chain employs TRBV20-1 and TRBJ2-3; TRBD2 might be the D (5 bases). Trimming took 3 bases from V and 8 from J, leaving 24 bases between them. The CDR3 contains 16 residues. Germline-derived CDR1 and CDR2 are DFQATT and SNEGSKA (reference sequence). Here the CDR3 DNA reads TGCAGTGCTAGGGCAAAAACGAAACCGGTTGCGGGTACGCAGTATTTT. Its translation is CSARAKTKPVAGTQYF.

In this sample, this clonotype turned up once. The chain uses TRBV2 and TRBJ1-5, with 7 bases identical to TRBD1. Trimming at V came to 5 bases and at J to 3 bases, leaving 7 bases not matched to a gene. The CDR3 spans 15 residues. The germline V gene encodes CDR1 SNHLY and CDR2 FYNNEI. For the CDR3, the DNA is TGTGCCAGCAGTTTTTACAGGGGAACCAATCAGCCCCAGCATTTT. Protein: CASSFYRGTNQPQHF.

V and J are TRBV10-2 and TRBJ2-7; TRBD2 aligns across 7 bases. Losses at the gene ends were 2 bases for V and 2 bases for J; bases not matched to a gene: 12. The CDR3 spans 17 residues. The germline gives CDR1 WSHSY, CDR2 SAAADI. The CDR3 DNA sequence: TGCGCCAGCAGTGAGATGGGTGGTACGGGGGGAACCTACGAGCAGTACTTC. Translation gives CASSEMGGTGGTYEQYF.

CDR3 protein: CASKAGTGVSSTEAFF. The CDR3 DNA follows: TGTGCCAGCAAGGCCGGGACAGGGGTTTCGAGTACTGAAGCTTTCTTT. The chain uses TRBV6-1 and TRBJ1-1; 10 bases agree with TRBD1. This CDR3 region has 16 residues. CDR1 MNHNS and CDR2 SASEGT come from the germline V gene. J was trimmed by 5 bases and V by 7 bases; bases with no gene match: 13.

CDR3 in DNA: TGTGCCAGCAGCTACAAAGGGTTGGCCGGGGAGCTGTTTTTT. Its protein is CASSYKGLAGELFF. The chain combines TRBV7-2 with TRBJ2-2, with D hard to call. The CDR3 sequence is 14 residues long. Germline V lookup: CDR1 SGHTA, CDR2 FQGNSA. V was pared by 4 bases and J by 6 bases, with 12 bases between.

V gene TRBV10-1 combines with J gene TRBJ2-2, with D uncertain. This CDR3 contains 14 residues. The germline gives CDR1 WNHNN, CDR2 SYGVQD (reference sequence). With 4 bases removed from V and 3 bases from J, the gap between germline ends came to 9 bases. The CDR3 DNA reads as TGCGCCAGCAGTGGGCAGGTTGACACCGGGGAGCTGTTTTTT. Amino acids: CASSGQVDTGELFF.

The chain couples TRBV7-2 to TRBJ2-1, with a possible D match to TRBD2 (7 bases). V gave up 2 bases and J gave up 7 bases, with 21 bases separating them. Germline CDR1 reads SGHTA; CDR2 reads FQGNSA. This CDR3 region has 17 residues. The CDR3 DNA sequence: TGTGCCAGCAGCTTATCTCGGTCGGTCGGGGGGCGGAATGAGCAGTTCTTC. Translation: CASSLSRSVGGRNEQFF.

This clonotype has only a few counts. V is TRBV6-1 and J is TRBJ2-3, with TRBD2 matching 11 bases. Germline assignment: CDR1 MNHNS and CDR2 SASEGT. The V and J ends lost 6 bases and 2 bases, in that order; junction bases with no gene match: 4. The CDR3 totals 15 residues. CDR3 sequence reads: CASSPSGGHTDTQYF. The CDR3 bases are TGTGCCAGCAGCCCTAGCGGGGGGCACACAGATACGCAGTATTTT.

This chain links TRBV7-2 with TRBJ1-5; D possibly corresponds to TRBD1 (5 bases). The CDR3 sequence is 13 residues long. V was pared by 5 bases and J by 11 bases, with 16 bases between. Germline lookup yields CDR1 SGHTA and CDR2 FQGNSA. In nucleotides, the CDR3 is TGTGCCAGCAGCACCCGGGACGACGAGGCCCAGCATTTT. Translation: CASSTRDDEAQHF.

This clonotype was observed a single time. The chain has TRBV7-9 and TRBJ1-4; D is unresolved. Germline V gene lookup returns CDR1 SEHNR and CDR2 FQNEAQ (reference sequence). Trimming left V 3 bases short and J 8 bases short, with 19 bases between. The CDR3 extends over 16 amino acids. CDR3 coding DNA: TGTGCCAGCAGCTTTATCAGGCCCGAGGAAAGAGAAAAACTGTTTTTT. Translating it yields CASSFIRPEEREKLFF.

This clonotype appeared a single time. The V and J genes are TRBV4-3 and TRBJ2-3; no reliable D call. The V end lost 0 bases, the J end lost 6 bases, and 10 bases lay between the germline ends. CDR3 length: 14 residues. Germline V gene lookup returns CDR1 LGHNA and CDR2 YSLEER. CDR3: CASSQDNPRDTQYF. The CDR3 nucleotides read TGCGCCAGCAGCCAAGATAACCCCCGGGATACGCAGTATTTT.

In DNA form, the CDR3 reads TGTGCCAGCAGCTCAGGCCTAAGGGACAATGAGCAGTTCTTC. This codes for CASSSGLRDNEQFF. The J gene is TRBJ2-1, the V gene TRBV7-9; no definite D call. Germline CDR1 is SEHNR and CDR2 is FQNEAQ (reference sequence). The V end lost 4 bases, the J end lost 5 bases, and 12 bases lay between the germline ends. The CDR3 has 14 residues.

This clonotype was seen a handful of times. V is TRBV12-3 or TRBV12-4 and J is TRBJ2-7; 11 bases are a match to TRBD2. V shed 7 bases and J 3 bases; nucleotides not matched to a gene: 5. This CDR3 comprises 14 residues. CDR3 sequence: CASTTGTSGYEQYF. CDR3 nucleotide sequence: TGTGCCAGCACTACCGGGACTAGCGGCTACGAGCAGTACTTC.

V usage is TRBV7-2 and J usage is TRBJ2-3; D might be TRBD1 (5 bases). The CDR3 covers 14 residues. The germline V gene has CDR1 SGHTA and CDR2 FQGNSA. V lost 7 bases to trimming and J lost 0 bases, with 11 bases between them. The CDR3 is CASTQGFSTDTQYF. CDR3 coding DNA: TGTGCCAGCACCCAGGGATTTAGCACAGATACGCAGTATTTT.

As DNA, the CDR3 is TGTGCCAGCAGCCCCAGCTTTGGCGAGACCCAGTACTTC. Its translation: CASSPSFGETQYF. V is TRBV7-2 and J is TRBJ2-5; no clear D gene. There are 13 residues in the CDR3. V lost 5 bases and J 5 bases, leaving 12 bases between the germline ends. The germline gives CDR1 SGHTA, CDR2 FQGNSA.